The 9 T cell receptor beta chains below were found in one sample sequenced in a study of cytomegalovirus exposure and HLA in healthy donors. With 60 Vbeta and 13 Jbeta primers, the PCR was carried out. The repertoire was sequenced with immunoSEQ multiplex PCR; TCRdb's copy has only in-frame clones and lacks some. The repertoire holds 150,000 to 200,000 clones, with more than 75% as singletons. Sequencing input: PBMCs. The source is a woman between 18 and 30 years old in good health and CMV-seronegative.

The CDR3 DNA sequence: TGTGCCAGCTCACCAACAGGGGGCCACTCTGGAAACACCATATATTTT. Encoded protein: CASSPTGGHSGNTIYF. The genes are TRBV18 and TRBJ1-3, with 9 bases that match TRBD1. Looked up from germline, CDR1 is KGHSH and CDR2 is LQKENI. The length of the CDR3 is 16 residues. The V and J ends lost 2 bases and 0 bases, in that order; junction bases with no gene match: 2.

The V gene is TRBV29-1, the J gene TRBJ2-5; possibly TRBD2 for D (6 bases). This CDR3 spans 17 amino acids. The germline gives CDR1 SQVTM, CDR2 ANQGSEA. V lost 3 bases, J lost 0 bases, and 20 bases lay in between. The DNA of the CDR3 is TGCAGCGTTGACCCGGGACTTGGGGGTCCGTACCAAGAGACCCAGTACTTC. Its translation: CSVDPGLGGPYQETQYF.

The V gene is TRBV7-9, the J gene TRBJ1-5; a weak D match, TRBD1 (5 bases). CDR1 is SEHNR, CDR2 FQNEAQ, per germline (reference sequence). Trimming shortened V by 5 bases and J by 1 base, and 9 bases separated the two germline ends. This CDR3 is 14 amino acids long. The CDR3 reads CASSVGGSNQPQHF. The CDR3, as DNA: TGTGCCAGCAGCGTTGGGGGGAGCAATCAGCCCCAGCATTTT.

The rearrangement uses TRBV7-9 and TRBJ2-7; TRBD2 matches at 10 bases. The junction had 6 bases not matched to a gene; V was cut back by 5 bases and J by 2 bases. This CDR3 has 15 amino acids. Germline V gene lookup returns CDR1 SEHNR and CDR2 FQNEAQ (reference sequence). Here the CDR3 reads CASSIGLAVTYEQYF. The CDR3 coding sequence is TGTGCCAGCAGCATTGGACTAGCGGTTACCTACGAGCAGTACTTC.

CDR3 amino acids: CASSQGELTSNQPQHF. CDR3 bases: TGCGCCAGCAGCCAAGGGGAGCTTACGAGCAATCAGCCCCAGCATTTT. The V gene is TRBV4-1, the J gene TRBJ1-5; D gene uncertain. Trimming removed 1 base from V and 1 base from J, with 11 bases in between. This CDR3 has 16 residues. Germline V CDR1 and CDR2: MGHRA, YSYEKL.

The chain carries TRBV7-9 and TRBJ1-1; 7 bases are shared with TRBD1. CDR3 size: 15 residues. The V gene's germline CDR1 is SEHNR and CDR2 FQNEAQ (reference sequence). J gave up 1 base and V 4 bases, and 6 bases lay outside the gene matches. For the CDR3, the DNA is TGTGCCAGCAGCTCTGACAGGGTACGGAACACTGAAGCTTTCTTT. Its protein product is CASSSDRVRNTEAFF. Based on the CDR3 plus reference TRBV7-9 and TRBJ1-1, the full variable domain is DTGVSQNPRHKITKRGQNVTFRCDPISEHNRLYWYRQTLGQGPEFLTYFQNEAQLEKSRLLSDRFSAERPKGSFSTLEIQRTEQGDSAMYLCASSSDRVRNTEAFFGQGTRLTVV.

The chain employs TRBV28 and TRBJ2-7, with D unresolved. The CDR3 spans 14 residues. Germline lookup yields CDR1 MDHEN and CDR2 SYDVKM. The ends were cut back, 7 bases at V and 2 bases at J, with 15 bases in the middle. In nucleotides, the CDR3 is TGTGCCAGCACCCCTCCCGTGAGCCCCTACGAGCAGTACTTC. Encoded protein: CASTPPVSPYEQYF.

The J gene is TRBJ2-3, the V gene TRBV4-1, with 11 bases lining up with TRBD1. Unmatched junction bases numbered 7, after V lost 10 bases and J lost 1 base. CDR3 size: 15 residues. Germline-derived CDR1 and CDR2 are MGHRA and YSYEKL. In DNA, the CDR3 is TGCGCCACCCCAAGGACAGGGGGCTGCACAGATACGCAGTATTTT. Protein product: CATPRTGGCTDTQYF.

This chain joins TRBV9 and TRBJ1-1; D unclear. V was trimmed by 0 bases and J by 4 bases, leaving 7 bases between them. Germline lookup yields CDR1 SGDLS and CDR2 YYNGEE. The CDR3 sequence is 13 residues long. Here the CDR3 reads CASSVATGTEAFF. The CDR3 region has the DNA TGTGCCAGCAGCGTAGCTACCGGCACTGAAGCTTTCTTT. Based on the CDR3 plus reference TRBV9 and TRBJ1-1, the full variable domain is DSGVTQTPKHLITATGQRVTLRCSPRSGDLSVYWYQQSLDQGLQFLIQYYNGEERAKGNILERFSAQQFPDLHSELNLSSLELGDSALYFCASSVATGTEAFFGQGTRLTVV.